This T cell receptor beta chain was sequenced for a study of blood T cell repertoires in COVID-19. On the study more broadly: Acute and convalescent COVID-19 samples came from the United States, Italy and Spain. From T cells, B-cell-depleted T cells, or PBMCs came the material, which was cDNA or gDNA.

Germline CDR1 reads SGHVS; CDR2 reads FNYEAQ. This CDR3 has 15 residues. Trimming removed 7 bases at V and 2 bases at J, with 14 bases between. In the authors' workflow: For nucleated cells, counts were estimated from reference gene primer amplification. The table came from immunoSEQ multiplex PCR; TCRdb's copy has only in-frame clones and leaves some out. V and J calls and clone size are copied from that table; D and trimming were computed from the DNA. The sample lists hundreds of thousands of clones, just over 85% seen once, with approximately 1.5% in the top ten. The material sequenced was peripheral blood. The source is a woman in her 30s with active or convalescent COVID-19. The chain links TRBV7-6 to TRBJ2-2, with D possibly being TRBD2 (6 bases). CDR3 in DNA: TGTGCCAGCAAAACCGGGACTTCTAACACCGGGGAGCTGTTTTTT. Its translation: CASKTGTSNTGELFF.